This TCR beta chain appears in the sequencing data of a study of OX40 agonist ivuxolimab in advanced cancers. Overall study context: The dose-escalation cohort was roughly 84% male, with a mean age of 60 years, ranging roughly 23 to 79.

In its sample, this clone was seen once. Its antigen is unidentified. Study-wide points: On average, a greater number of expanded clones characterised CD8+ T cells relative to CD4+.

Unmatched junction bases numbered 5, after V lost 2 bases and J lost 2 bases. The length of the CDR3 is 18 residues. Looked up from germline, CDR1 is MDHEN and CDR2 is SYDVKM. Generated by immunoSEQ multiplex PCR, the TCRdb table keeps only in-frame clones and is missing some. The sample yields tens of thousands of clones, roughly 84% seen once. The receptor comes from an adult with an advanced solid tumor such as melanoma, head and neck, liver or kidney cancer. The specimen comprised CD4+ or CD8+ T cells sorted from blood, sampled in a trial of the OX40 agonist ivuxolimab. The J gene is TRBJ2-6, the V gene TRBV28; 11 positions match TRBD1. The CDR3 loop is CASSLPPGQGAGANVLTF. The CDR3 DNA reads TGTGCCAGCAGTTTACCGCCGGGACAGGGGGCTGGGGCCAACGTCCTGACTTTC.